Below are 15 T cell receptor beta chains sequenced from a single sample in a study of technical replicates of blood from four donors. Produced via immunoSEQ multiplex PCR; TCRdb's table is partial and in-frame only. This table has 85,000 to 100,000 clones, about 94% appearing once. The material sequenced was T cells isolated from PBMCs. The receptors stem from a human donor in good health.

Concerning this clone itself: Other DNA sequences in this sample translate to the same CDR3. The CDR3 DNA reads as TGCGCCAGCAGCCAAGGACGAGGTGGTACCGGGGAGCTGTTTTTT. Translated, it gives CASSQGRGGTGELFF. J is TRBJ2-2 and V is TRBV4-1; D uncertain. The CDR3 has 15 residues. V was cut by 1 base and J by 5 bases, with 11 bases left in between. Looked up from germline, CDR1 is MGHRA and CDR2 is YSYEKL.

The J gene is TRBJ2-1, the V gene TRBV6-5, with 9 positions matching TRBD1. With 10 bases clipped from V and 4 bases from J, the junction kept 8 bases outside the gene matches. The CDR3 sequence is 14 residues long. The germline V gene has CDR1 MNHEY and CDR2 SVGAGI. CDR3 sequence reads: CATMAGQGYNEQFF. Written as DNA, the CDR3 is TGTGCCACCATGGCGGGACAGGGATACAATGAGCAGTTCTTC.

As concerns this clone: One end of the junction varies from germline; a read error may be responsible. The chain is built from TRBV7-7 and TRBJ2-7; D might be TRBD2 (6 bases). Germline V lookup: CDR1 SSHAT, CDR2 FNYEAQ (reference sequence). This CDR3 has 15 residues. The CDR3 DNA sequence: TGTGCTAGCAGCCCGGCGGGGACGACGTCCTACGAGCAGTACTTC. Residues: CASSPAGTTSYEQYF.

The chain is built from TRBV4-2 and TRBJ2-1; TRBD2 might be the D (6 bases). The CDR3 sequence is 15 residues long. Germline-derived CDR1 and CDR2 are LGHNA and YNFKEQ. Trimming stripped 2 bases from V and 6 bases from J, with 14 bases between. The CDR3 DNA sequence: TGTGCCAGCAGCCAACGACTAGATAGTTCCAATGAGCAGTTCTTC. Encoded protein: CASSQRLDSSNEQFF.

V gene TRBV5-6 combines with J gene TRBJ1-1; D call uncertain. There are 14 residues in the CDR3. Germline V lookup: CDR1 SGHDT, CDR2 YYEEEE. Trimming took 2 bases from V and 4 from J, leaving 12 bases between them. The DNA of the CDR3 is TGTGCCAGCAGCTTTTTCGCCCCCGGCACTGAAGCTTTCTTT. The encoded protein is CASSFFAPGTEAFF.

The chain links TRBV15 to TRBJ2-1, with D possibly matching TRBD1 (5 bases). Germline V gene sequence: CDR1 LNHNV, CDR2 YYDKDF (reference sequence). There are 16 residues in the CDR3. The V and J ends lost 5 bases and 2 bases respectively, with 16 bases between them. The CDR3: CATSGISGLAYNEQFF. The CDR3, as DNA: TGTGCCACCAGCGGAATCTCAGGGTTGGCCTACAATGAGCAGTTCTTC.

The gene calls are TRBV5-1 and TRBJ1-2, with D possibly TRBD1 on 6 matching bases. The CDR3 length is 16 residues. The germline CDR1 and CDR2 sequences are SGHRS and YFSETQ. V shed 4 bases and J shed 1 base, with 17 bases lying between them. This CDR3 reads CASSPGTTRLNYGYTF. Here the CDR3 DNA reads TGCGCCAGCAGCCCGGGGACAACGCGCCTTAACTATGGCTACACCTTC.

The V call is TRBV19, the J call TRBJ1-5; possibly TRBD1 for D (6 bases). The CDR3 runs to 16 residues. CDR1 is LNHDA, CDR2 SQIVND, per germline (reference sequence). V lost 2 bases and J lost 4, with 15 bases in between. The CDR3 reads CASSIPDRLRNQPQHF. CDR3 DNA: TGTGCCAGTAGTATACCCGACAGGCTGAGGAATCAGCCCCAGCATTTT.

The chain has TRBV6-1 and TRBJ1-1, with D possibly matching TRBD1 (5 bases). Germline CDR1 is MNHNS and CDR2 is SASEGT. V lost 1 base, J lost 10 bases, and 16 bases lay in between. The CDR3 is 14 amino acids. The CDR3 region is CASSEGALGLGAFF. The CDR3 DNA follows: TGTGCCAGCAGTGAAGGAGCCCTGGGGCTTGGAGCTTTCTTT.

CDR3 sequence: CASSKEFRGKSYEQYF. The DNA of the CDR3 is TGTGCCAGCAGCAAAGAGTTCCGGGGGAAGAGCTACGAGCAGTACTTC. This chain links TRBV21-1 with TRBJ2-7; the tabulated D call, TRBD2, remains unverified against the DNA. TRBV21-1 is a pseudogene segment. CDR3 length equals 16 residues.

V is TRBV2 and J is TRBJ2-7; 7 nucleotides match TRBD1. In germline, CDR1 is SNHLY, CDR2 FYNNEI. V was pared by 3 bases and J by 3 bases, with 20 bases of the junction left unmatched. The CDR3 length is 19 residues. CDR3 nucleotides: TGTGCCAGCAGTGATGGGTCAGACACTATTTGGACAGGAGTCTACGAGCAGTACTTC. Protein sequence: CASSDGSDTIWTGVYEQYF.

The genes are TRBV6-1 and TRBJ2-5, with D hard to call. With the DNA end fitting TRBJ2-7 better, the J assignment may be wrong. The germline CDR1 and CDR2 sequences are MNHNS and SASEGT. The CDR3 length is 15 residues. CDR3 sequence: CASSEDVSLSYEQYF. CDR3 bases: TGTGCCAGCAGTGAAGATGTCTCTCTCTCCTACGAGCAGTACTTC.

The chain has TRBV4-1 and TRBJ1-1; D unresolved. The germline V gene encodes CDR1 MGHRA and CDR2 YSYEKL. This CDR3 is built from 12 residues. With 4 bases removed from V and 2 bases from J, the gap between germline ends came to 5 bases. For the CDR3, the DNA is TGCGCCAGCAGCCGAGGAAACACTGAAGCTTTCTTT. It specifies CASSRGNTEAFF.

The chain uses TRBV4-2 and TRBJ2-5; tentative D call: TRBD2 (6 bases). The CDR3 consists of 14 residues. Germline V lookup: CDR1 LGHNA, CDR2 YNFKEQ. The germline V and J ends were trimmed by 1 base and 5 bases, with 11 bases remaining between them. CDR3 nucleotides: TGTGCCAGCAGCCAAGGGGCGGGGCACGAGACCCAGTACTTC. This codes for CASSQGAGHETQYF.

The chain employs TRBV7-2 and TRBJ2-1, with D possibly TRBD2 on 5 matching bases. Germline V lookup: CDR1 SGHTA, CDR2 FQGNSA. V shed 0 bases and J shed 8 bases, with 11 bases lying between them. The CDR3 runs 14 residues. The CDR3 DNA is TGTGCCAGCAGCTTAGCGGACTGGATCCATGAGCAGTTCTTC. Its protein product is CASSLADWIHEQFF. Full variable domain (remainder filled in from reference TRBV7-2 and TRBJ2-1): GAGVSQSPSNKVTEKGKDVELRCDPISGHTALYWYRQSLGQGLEFLIYFQGNSAPDKSGLPSDRFSAERTGGSVSTLTIQRTQQEDSAVYLCASSLADWIHEQFFGPGTRLTVL.